This T cell receptor beta chain was captured in a study of human T cells and chemical hapten exposure. This clonotype was seen a handful of times. One entry per CDR3 protein results from TCRdb running MiXCR on the RACE reads. The profile shows 150,000 to 200,000 distinct CDR3 sequences, about 14% of them singletons. Documented time point: patch test 1, 2 weeks after DPC sensitization. As to treatment: therapeutic diphenylcyclopropenone sensitization with weekly scalp DPC. The CDR3 spans 16 residues. Germline V lookup: CDR1 WNHNN, CDR2 SYGVQD (reference sequence). V lost 2 bases to trimming and J lost 3 bases, with 14 bases between them.

The material was whole blood, obtained in connection with sensitization to the hapten diphenylcyclopropenone (DPC). The TCR originated in a woman aged 25 to 39 with alopecia areata. Some clones in this sample may be carry-over from other donors' samples. The V and J genes are TRBV10-1 and TRBJ2-1, with D unresolved. CDR3: CASSESIPGGYNEQFF. CDR3 DNA sequence: TGCGCCAGCAGTGAGAGCATCCCTGGCGGCTACAATGAGCAGTTCTTC.